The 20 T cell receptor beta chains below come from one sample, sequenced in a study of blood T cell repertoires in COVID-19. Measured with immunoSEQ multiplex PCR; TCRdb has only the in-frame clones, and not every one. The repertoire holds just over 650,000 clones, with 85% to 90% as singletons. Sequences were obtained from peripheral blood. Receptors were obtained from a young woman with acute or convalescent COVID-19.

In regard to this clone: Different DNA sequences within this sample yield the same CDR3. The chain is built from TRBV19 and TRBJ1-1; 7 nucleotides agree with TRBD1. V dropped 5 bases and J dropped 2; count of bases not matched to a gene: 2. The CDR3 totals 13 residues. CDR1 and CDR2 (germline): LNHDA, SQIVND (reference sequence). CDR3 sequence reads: CASSSGGNTEAFF. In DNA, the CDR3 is TGTGCCAGTAGTTCAGGGGGTAACACTGAAGCTTTCTTT.

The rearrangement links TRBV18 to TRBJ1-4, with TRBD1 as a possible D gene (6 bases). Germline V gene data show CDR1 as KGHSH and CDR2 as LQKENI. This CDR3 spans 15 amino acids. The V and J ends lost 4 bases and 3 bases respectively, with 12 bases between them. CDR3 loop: CASSHPDRSNEKLFF. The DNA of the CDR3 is TGTGCCAGCTCACACCCGGACAGATCTAATGAAAAACTGTTTTTT.

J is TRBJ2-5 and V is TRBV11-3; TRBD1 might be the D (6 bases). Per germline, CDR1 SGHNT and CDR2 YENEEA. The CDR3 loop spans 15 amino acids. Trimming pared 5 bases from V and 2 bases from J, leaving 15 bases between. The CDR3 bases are TGTGCCAGCAGCCCCGGGATGGGACAACAAGAGACCCAGTACTTC. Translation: CASSPGMGQQETQYF.

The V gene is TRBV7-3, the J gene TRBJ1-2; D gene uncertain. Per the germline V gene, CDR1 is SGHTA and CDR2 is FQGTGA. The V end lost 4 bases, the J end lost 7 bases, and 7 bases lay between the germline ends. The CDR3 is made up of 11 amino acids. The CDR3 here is CASSSLGGYTF. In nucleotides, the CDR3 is TGTGCCAGCAGCTCCCTAGGTGGCTACACCTTC.

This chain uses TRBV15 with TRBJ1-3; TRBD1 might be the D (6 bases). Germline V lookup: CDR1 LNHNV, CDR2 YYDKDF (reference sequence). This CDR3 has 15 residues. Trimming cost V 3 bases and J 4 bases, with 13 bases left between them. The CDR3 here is CATSSTGKSGNTIYF. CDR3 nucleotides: TGTGCCACCAGCAGTACAGGGAAGTCGGGAAACACCATATATTTT.

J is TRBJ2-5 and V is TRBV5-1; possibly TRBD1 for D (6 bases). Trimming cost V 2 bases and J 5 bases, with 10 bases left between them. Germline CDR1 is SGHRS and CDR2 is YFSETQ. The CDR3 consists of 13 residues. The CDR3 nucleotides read TGCGCCAGCAGCTTCAGGGGCTGGGAGACCCAGTACTTC. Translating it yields CASSFRGWETQYF.

The CDR3 nucleotides read TGTGCCACCTCACCGGGGACAGGTGACACTGAAGCTTTCTTT. This sequence encodes CATSPGTGDTEAFF. The chain has TRBV19 and TRBJ1-1; TRBD1 matches at 8 bases. The CDR3 has 14 amino acids. V lost 10 bases and J lost 3; bases outside the gene matches: 10. Germline CDR1 and CDR2: LNHDA and SQIVND (reference sequence).

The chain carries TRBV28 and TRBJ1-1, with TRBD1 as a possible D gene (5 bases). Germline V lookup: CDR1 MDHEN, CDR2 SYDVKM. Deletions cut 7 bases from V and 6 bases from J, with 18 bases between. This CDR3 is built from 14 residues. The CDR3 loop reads CASTNGGVRAEAFF. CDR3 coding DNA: TGTGCCAGCACCAATGGGGGGGTTCGGGCTGAAGCTTTCTTT.

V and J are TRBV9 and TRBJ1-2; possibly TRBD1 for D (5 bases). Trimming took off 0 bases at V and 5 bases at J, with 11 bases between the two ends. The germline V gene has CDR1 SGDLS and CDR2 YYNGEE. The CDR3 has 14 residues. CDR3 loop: CASSVVPGEYGYTF. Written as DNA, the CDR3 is TGTGCCAGCAGCGTAGTCCCGGGGGAGTATGGCTACACCTTC. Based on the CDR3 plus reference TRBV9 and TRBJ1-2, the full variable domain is DSGVTQTPKHLITATGQRVTLRCSPRSGDLSVYWYQQSLDQGLQFLIQYYNGEERAKGNILERFSAQQFPDLHSELNLSSLELGDSALYFCASSVVPGEYGYTFGSGTRLTVV.

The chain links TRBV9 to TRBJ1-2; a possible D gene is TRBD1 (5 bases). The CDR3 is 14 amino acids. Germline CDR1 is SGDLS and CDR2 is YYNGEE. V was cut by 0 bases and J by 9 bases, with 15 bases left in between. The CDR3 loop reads CASSVERTSSRYTF. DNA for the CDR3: TGTGCCAGCAGCGTAGAAAGGACATCCTCCCGCTACACCTTC.

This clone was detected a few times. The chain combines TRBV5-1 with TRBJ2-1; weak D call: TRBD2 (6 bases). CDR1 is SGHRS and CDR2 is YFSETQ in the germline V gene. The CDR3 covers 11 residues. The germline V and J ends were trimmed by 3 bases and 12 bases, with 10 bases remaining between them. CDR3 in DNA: TGCGCCAGCAGCTCCGGGGGTCTGCAGTTCTTC. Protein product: CASSSGGLQFF.

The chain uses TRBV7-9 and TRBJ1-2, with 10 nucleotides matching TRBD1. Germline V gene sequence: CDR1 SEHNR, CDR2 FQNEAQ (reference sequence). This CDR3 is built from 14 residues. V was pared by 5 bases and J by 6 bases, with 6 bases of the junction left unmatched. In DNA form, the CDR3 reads TGTGCCAGCAGCCGGGACAGGGGCGCGGATGGCTACACCTTC. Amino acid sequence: CASSRDRGADGYTF.

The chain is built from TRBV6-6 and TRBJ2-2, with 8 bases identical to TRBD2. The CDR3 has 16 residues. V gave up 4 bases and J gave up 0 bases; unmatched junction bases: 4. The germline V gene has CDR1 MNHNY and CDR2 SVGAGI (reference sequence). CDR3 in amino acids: CASSFPRGANTGELFF. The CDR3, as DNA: TGTGCCAGCAGTTTCCCGCGGGGGGCGAACACCGGGGAGCTGTTTTTT.

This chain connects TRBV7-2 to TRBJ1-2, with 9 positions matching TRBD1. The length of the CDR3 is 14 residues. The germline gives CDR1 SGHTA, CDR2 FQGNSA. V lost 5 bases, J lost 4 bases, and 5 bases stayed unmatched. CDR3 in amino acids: CASSRTGGAYGYTF. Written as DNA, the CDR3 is TGTGCCAGCAGCCGTACAGGGGGCGCCTATGGCTACACCTTC.

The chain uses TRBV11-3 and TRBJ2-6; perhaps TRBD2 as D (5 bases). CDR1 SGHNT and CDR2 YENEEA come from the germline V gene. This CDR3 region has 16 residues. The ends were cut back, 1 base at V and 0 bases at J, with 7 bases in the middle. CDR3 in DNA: TGTGCCAGCAGCTTAGGTGGGAGCTCTGGGGCCAACGTCCTGACTTTC. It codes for CASSLGGSSGANVLTF.

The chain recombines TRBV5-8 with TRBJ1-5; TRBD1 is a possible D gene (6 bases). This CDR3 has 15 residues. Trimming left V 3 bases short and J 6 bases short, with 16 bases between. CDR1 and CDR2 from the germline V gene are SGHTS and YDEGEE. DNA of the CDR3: TGTGCCAGCAGCTCCGGACAGCAGGCGGGTCAGCCCCAGCATTTT. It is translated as CASSSGQQAGQPQHF.

The CDR3 coding sequence is TGTGCCAGCAGCGTACGATCGGGGATAAACTATGGCTACACCTTC. It encodes CASSVRSGINYGYTF. The chain carries TRBV9 and TRBJ1-2; no reliable D call. The CDR3 extends over 15 amino acids. Germline CDR1 is SGDLS and CDR2 is YYNGEE. V was shortened by 1 base and J by 2 bases, with 12 bases between the two germline ends.

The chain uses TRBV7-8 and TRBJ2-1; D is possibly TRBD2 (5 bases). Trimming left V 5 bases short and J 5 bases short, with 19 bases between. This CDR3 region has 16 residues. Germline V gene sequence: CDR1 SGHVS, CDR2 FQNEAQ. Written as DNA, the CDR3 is TGTGCCAGCAGCCGGAGGACCGGGGAAAAGGACAATGAGCAGTTCTTC. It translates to CASSRRTGEKDNEQFF.

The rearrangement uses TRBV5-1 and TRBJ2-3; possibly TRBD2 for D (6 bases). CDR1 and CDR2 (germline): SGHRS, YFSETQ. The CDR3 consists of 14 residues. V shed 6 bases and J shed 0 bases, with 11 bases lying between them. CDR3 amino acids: CASTPGASTDTQYF. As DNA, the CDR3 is TGCGCCAGCACCCCGGGAGCTAGCACAGATACGCAGTATTTT.

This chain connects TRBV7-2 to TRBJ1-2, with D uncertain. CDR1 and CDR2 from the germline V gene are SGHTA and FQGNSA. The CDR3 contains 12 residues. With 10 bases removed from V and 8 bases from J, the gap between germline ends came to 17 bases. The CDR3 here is CATRGGGRGYTF. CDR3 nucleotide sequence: TGTGCCACCCGGGGAGGAGGGCGCGGCTACACCTTC. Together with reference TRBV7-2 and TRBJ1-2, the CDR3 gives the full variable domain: GAGVSQSPSNKVTEKGKDVELRCDPISGHTALYWYRQSLGQGLEFLIYFQGNSAPDKSGLPSDRFSAERTGGSVSTLTIQRTQQEDSAVYLCATRGGGRGYTFGSGTRLTVV.